This TCR beta chain was captured in a study of T cells expressing NK-cell markers. Study details: Sorted CD3+CD56-NKG2C+, CD3+CD56+NKG2C+ and CD3+CD56+NKG2C- T cells supplied the TCR beta repertoires. Study-level results: Similarly, these clonotypes led the CD3+CD56-NKG2C+ fraction as well in several donors.

CDR3 length: 13 amino acids. TCRdb reprocessed the 5' RACE reads; each CDR3 protein has one entry and no DNA is given. The listing contains 150,000 to 180,000 distinct CDR3 sequences. Note on this clonotype: Its target is not known.

The receptor's source is a woman aged 45-59 years in good health. The specimen sequenced was blood T cells: a sorted CD56 or NKG2C T cell subset, CD4+ or CD8+ T cells, or bulk PBMC T cells (not recorded which). The J gene is TRBJ1-5, the V gene TRBV12-3 or TRBV12-4. CDR3 amino acids: CASSLTSHQPQHF.